The sequence of this T cell receptor (beta chain) was determined in a study of response to subunit inactivated influenza vaccine listed by TCRdb under 2018. For the wider study: Deep quantitative profiling of the T cell receptor repertoire was used in the study to follow responses to a trivalent subunit inactivated influenza vaccine. Paper-wide results and their limitations: The authors proposed that each seasonal influenza vaccination may bring in only a limited number of new T cells.

The library came from RT-PCR. These reads were obtained on an Illumina HiSeq 2500. The public reads were reprocessed in TCRdb via fastp at Q25 and MiXCR, keeping in-frame beta chains. Rows with a matching CDR3 protein are joined into one entry that keeps the most common DNA and genes. The sample yields about 570,000 distinct CDR3 sequences; approximately 10% were counted once. Together, the top ten hold around 10% of the sample. Only a few counts were recorded for this clonotype. Its antigen specificity is not known. Base-call qualities are not available, and no considerably larger clone is one nucleotide away. Looking up the germline V gene yields CDR1 SGHTA and CDR2 FQGNSA. From its cysteine to its phenylalanine, the CDR3 spans 13 amino acids. Only the CDR3 part of the read is kept: 39 bases, read in frame from the first base. Trimming at the junction amounts to 2 bases on V and 8 bases on J, and the germline ends lie 10 bases apart.

The sample was also linked to a second study, of T cells expressing NK-cell markers. As the second paper documents: 5'RACE template switching, by which a universal primer site and unique molecular identifiers were added, was used to make TCR beta cDNA libraries. In sorted CD3+CD56+NKG2C+, CD3+CD56+NKG2C- and CD3+CD56-NKG2C+ T-cell subsets from eight donors, TCR beta-chain repertoires were profiled. Among the eight sequenced donors, seven were HCMV-seropositive and one was HCMV-seronegative. In several experiments an anti-gammadeltaTCR antibody was added to restrict sorting to alphabetaTCR-expressing T cells. In six donors, the dominant CD3+CD56+NKG2C+ clonotypes were among the top 10 CD8+ clonotypes and accounted for about 1.0-7.5% of CD8+ T cells. Those dominant clonotypes were again the most abundant among CD3+CD56-NKG2C+ cells in several donors, at roughly 25-65%. It remained unclear whether the expanded NKG2C-expressing T cell clones were specific for HCMV antigens. The study sequenced eight donors, all healthy volunteers chosen at random: three men and five women. To determine HCMV serostatus, a commercial ELISA kit was used to detect HCMV-specific IgG in serum. Ficoll density gradient centrifugation was used to isolate peripheral blood mononuclear cells from blood. For about 6 donors, unsorted PBMC were also used to sequence bulk peripheral blood T-cell repertoires. Priming for cDNA synthesis came from the TCR beta constant segment, and two successive PCR amplification steps followed. Sequencing of the libraries produced 2 x 150 bp reads on Illumina HiSeq 2000/2500, MiSeq or NextSeq. MIGEC handled demultiplexing of the reads and grouping by UMI, while MiTCR was used to assemble and quantify clonotypes. To remove erroneous sequences, TCR cDNA sequences were retained only when supported by two or more reads. The tcR package was used for downstream repertoire analysis, with clonotypes matched between fractions based on CDR3 nucleotide sequence plus V segment. VDJmatch was used to annotate antigen specificity against VDJdb, with one amino acid substitution allowed in CDR3.

In this chain, TRBV7-2 is recombined with TRBJ2-1; there is no confident call for the D gene. Sequencing used PBMCs from blood, obtained on the day of vaccination. The receptor was isolated from a man aged 50-59 years who received an inactivated influenza vaccine. Donor details come from another sample of the same person, matched by shared clones. CDR3 reads: CASSLLLGYEQFF. The nucleotide sequence reads as follows: TGTGCCAGCAGCTTATTACTGGGCTATGAGCAGTTCTTC.